This T cell receptor (beta chain) originates from a study of T cell responses to AZD1222 COVID-19 vaccine. General study findings and limits: Spike-spanning, vaccine-associated CD4 TCRs were dominant at 160-218 and 743-854. The number of AZD1222 recipients seropositive at baseline was only 5 to 7. In a largely white British group with more females than males, clonal diversity was possibly underestimated. In the spike-specific TCR repertoire, nearly half reportedly target unmutated variant regions.

TCRdb keeps only in-frame clones here, not all; method: immunoSEQ multiplex PCR. Here the sample spans approximately 85,000 clones, less than 90% being singletons. Note on this clone: The antigen is undetermined.

Between the trimmed V and J ends, which lost 3 bases and 1 base, there was a span of 19 bases. This CDR3 region has 17 residues. Germline CDR1 SQVTM, CDR2 ANQGSEA. The chain uses TRBV29-1 and TRBJ2-1; D perhaps matches TRBD1 (7 bases). The material sequenced was peripheral blood, taken on day 0 of AZD1222 vaccination. The sequence derives from an adult in good health. In nucleotides, the CDR3 is TGCAGCGTTGATAATCCCAACAGGGGAGGATCCTACAATGAGCAGTTCTTC. The encoded protein is CSVDNPNRGGSYNEQFF.